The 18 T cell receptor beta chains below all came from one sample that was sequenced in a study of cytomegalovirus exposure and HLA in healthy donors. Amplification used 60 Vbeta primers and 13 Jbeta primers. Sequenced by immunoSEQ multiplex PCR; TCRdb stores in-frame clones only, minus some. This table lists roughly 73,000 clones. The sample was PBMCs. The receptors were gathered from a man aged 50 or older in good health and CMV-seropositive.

The CDR3 loop is CASSQTGGYEQYF. The DNA for the CDR3 is TGTGCCAGCAGTCAGACAGGGGGCTACGAGCAGTACTTC. The V and J genes are TRBV7-6 and TRBJ2-7; 9 bases fit TRBD1. Germline trimming cut 6 bases from V and 3 bases from J; bases unmatched to any gene: 3. Germline values: CDR1 SGHVS, CDR2 FNYEAQ. The CDR3 consists of 13 residues.

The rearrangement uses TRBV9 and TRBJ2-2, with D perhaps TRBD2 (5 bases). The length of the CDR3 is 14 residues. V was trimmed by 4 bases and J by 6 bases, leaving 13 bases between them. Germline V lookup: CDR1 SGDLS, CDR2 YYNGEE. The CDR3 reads CASSSIDYAGELFF. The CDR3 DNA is TGTGCCAGCAGCTCCATTGACTATGCCGGGGAGCTGTTTTTT.

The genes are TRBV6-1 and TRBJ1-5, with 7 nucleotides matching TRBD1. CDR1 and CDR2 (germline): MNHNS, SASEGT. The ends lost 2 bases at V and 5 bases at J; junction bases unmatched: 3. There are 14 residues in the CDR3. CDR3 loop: CASSERGGYQPQHF. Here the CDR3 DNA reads TGTGCCAGCAGTGAAAGAGGGGGCTATCAGCCCCAGCATTTT.

In nucleotides, the CDR3 is TGTGCCAGCAGCTACACCCTTTCCCCCTCCTACAATGAGCAGTTCTTC. It is translated as CASSYTLSPSYNEQFF. The chain joins TRBV5-4 to TRBJ2-1; D unresolved. The V end was cut by 3 bases, the J end by 0 bases, with 13 bases between. The CDR3 consists of 16 residues. Germline assignment: CDR1 SGHNT and CDR2 YYREEE (reference sequence).

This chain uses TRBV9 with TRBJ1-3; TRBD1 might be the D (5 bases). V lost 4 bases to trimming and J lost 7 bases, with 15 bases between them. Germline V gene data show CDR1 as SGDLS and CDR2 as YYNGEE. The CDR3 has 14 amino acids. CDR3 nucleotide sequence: TGTGCCAGCAGCCCTGAGGGGAGGGCCAACACCATATATTTT. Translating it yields CASSPEGRANTIYF.

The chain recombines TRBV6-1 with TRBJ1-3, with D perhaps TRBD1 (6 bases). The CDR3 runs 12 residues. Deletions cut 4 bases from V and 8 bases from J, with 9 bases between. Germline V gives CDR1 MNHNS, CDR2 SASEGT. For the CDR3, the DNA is TGTGCCAGCAGTGGGGACATTTACACCATATATTTT. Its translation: CASSGDIYTIYF.

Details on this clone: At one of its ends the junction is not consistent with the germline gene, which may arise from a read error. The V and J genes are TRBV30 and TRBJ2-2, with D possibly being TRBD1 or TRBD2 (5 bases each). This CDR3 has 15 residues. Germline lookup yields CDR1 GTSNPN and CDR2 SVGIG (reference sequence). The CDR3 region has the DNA TGTGCCGGGAGTGTACAGGATCGTGGGACCGGGGAGCTGTTTTTT. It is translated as CAGSVQDRGTGELFF.

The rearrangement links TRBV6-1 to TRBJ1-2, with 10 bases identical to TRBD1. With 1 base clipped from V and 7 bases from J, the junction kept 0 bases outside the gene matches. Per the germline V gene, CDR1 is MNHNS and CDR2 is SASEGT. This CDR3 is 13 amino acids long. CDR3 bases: TGTGCCAGCAGTGAAGGGACAGGGGGTGGCTACACCTTC. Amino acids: CASSEGTGGGYTF.

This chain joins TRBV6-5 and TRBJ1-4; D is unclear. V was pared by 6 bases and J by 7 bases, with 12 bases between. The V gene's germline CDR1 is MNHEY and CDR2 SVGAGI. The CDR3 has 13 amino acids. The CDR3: CASRERTGEKLFF. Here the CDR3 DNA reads TGTGCCAGCAGAGAACGCACGGGTGAAAAACTGTTTTTT.

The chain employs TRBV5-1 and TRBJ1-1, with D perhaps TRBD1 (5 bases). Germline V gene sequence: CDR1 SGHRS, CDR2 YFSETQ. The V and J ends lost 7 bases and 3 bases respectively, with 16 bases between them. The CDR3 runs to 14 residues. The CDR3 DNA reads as TGCGCCAGCTCCATCTCGGGGGAGCACACTGAAGCTTTCTTT. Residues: CASSISGEHTEAFF.

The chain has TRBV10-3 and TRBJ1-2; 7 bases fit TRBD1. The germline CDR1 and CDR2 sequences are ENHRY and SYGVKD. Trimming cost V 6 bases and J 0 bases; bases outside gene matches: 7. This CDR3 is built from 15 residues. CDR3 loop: CAISRDQGANYGYTF. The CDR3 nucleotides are TGTGCCATCAGCCGAGATCAGGGGGCTAACTATGGCTACACCTTC.

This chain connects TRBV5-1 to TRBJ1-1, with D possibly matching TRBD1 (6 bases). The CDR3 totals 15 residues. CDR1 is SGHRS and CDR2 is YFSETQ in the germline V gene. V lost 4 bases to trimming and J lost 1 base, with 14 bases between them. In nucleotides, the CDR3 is TGCGCCAGCAGCCTCTCACAGGGCTGGAACACTGAAGCTTTCTTT. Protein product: CASSLSQGWNTEAFF. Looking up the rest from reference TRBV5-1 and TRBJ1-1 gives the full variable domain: KAGVTQTPRYLIKTRGQQVTLSCSPISGHRSVSWYQQTPGQGLQFLFEYFSETQRNKGNFPGRFSGRQFSNSRSEMNVSTLELGDSALYLCASSLSQGWNTEAFFGQGTRLTVV.

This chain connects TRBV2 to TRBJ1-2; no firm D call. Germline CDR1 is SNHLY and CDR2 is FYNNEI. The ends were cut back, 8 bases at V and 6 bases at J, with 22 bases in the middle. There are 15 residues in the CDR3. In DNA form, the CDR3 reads TGTGCCAGCTCCGAGGGAGGGAGTTCGTCGGATGGCTACACCTTC. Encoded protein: CASSEGGSSSDGYTF.

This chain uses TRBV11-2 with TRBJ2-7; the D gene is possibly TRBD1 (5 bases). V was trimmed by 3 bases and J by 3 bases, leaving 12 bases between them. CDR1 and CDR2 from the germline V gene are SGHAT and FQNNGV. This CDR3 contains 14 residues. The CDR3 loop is CASSFGTGFYEQYV. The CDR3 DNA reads TGTGCCAGCAGCTTTGGTACAGGCTTCTACGAGCAGTACGTC.

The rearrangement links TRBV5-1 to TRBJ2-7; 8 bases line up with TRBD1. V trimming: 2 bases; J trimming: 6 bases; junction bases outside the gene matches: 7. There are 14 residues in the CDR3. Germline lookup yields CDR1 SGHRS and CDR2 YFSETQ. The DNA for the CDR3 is TGCGCCAGCAGCTTAACAGGGGGTAGAGGCGAGCAGTACGTC. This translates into CASSLTGGRGEQYV.

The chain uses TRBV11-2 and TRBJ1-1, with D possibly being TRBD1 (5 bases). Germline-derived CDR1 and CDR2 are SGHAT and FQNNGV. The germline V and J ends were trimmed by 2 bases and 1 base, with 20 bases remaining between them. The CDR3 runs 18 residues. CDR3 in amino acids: CASSLPGLVSSKNTEAFF. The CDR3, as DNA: TGTGCCAGCAGCTTACCGGGACTAGTATCATCCAAGAACACTGAAGCTTTCTTT.

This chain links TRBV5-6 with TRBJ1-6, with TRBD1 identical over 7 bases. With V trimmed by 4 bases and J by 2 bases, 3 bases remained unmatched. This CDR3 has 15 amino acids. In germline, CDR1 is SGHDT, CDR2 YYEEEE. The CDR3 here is CASSMTGTYNSPLHF. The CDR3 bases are TGTGCCAGCAGCATGACAGGGACCTATAATTCACCCCTCCACTTT.

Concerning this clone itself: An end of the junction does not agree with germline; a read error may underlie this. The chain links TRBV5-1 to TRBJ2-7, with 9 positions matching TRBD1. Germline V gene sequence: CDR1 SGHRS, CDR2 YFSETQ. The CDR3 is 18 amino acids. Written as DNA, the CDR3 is TGCGCCACCAGCTCGTCACCTATATCGGGACAGGGTACGTACGAGCAGTACTTC. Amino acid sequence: CATSSSPISGQGTYEQYF.